This T cell receptor beta chain originates from a study of T-cell reconstitution after alpha-beta-depleted transplantation in children. The library targeted TCRbeta and was prepared with unique molecular identifiers. MiXCR was run by TCRdb on the PCR reads, yielding one entry per CDR3 protein. Seen here are approximately 400,000 distinct CDR3 sequences, about 11% observed once, and the top ten hold approximately 5%. This CDR3 is built from 14 residues. Trimming pared 5 bases from V and 5 bases from J, leaving 18 bases between. Per the germline V gene, CDR1 is DFQATT and CDR2 is SNEGSKA (reference sequence).

The sequences come from PBMCs from the stem cell graft donor, collected from the stem cell graft. The origin of this receptor is a human donor who donated a stem cell graft to a child with acute myeloid leukemia. The J gene is TRBJ2-5, the V gene TRBV20-1, with a possible D match to TRBD2 (5 bases). Written as DNA, the CDR3 is TGCAGTGCTCCTCTCGAGGGCATCGCGGAGACCCAGTACTTC. This codes for CSAPLEGIAETQYF.